The clone carrying this T cell receptor (beta chain) was detected only a few times. Antigen specificity is unknown. The entry originates in a study of response to subunit inactivated influenza vaccine. General study results and limits: Authors suggested seasonal influenza vaccinations each recruit few new T cells.

In germline, CDR1 is DFQATT, CDR2 SNEGSKA (reference sequence). V gave up 3 bases and J gave up 0 bases, with 6 bases separating them. The CDR3 has 14 residues. MiXCR, run by TCRdb on the RT-PCR reads, gives a single entry per CDR3 protein. This table holds some 640,000 distinct CDR3 sequences, approximately 15% found once. The origin of this receptor is a man over 45 who received an inactivated influenza vaccine. The sample was PBMCs from blood, taken approximately 15 days before vaccination. This rearrangement joins TRBV20-1 to TRBJ1-6; D may be TRBD1 (5 bases). The CDR3 DNA sequence: TGCAGTGCTAGTGACAGCTCCTATAATTCACCCCTCCACTTT. This gives the protein CSASDSSYNSPLHF.